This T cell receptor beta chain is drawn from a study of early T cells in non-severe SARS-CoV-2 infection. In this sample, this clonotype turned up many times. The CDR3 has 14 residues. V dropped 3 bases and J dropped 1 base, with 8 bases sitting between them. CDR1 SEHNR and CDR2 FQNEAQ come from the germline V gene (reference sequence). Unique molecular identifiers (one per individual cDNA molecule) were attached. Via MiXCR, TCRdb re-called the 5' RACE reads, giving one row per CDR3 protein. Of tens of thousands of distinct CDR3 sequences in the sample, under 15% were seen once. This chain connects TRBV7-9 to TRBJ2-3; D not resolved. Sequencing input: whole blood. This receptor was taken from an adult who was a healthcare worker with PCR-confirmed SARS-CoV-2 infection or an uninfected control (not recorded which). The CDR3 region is CASSFVDRTDTQYF. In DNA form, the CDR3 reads TGTGCCAGCAGCTTCGTGGACCGCACAGATACGCAGTATTTT.